This T cell receptor beta chain was observed in a study of cytotoxic CD8 clonotypes in ibrutinib-treated CLL. Study at large: A median roughly 11 months of treatment, range 6 to 36, preceded the collection of response samples. Study findings and constraints: Clonality increased with ibrutinib response but returned toward baseline at progression. Under treatment, the uncommon public clonotypes either contracted or remained stable. In comparison with age-matched healthy donors, baseline clonality was higher and tracked circulating CD8+ T-cell counts.

Germline values: CDR1 SGHDN, CDR2 FVKESK. This CDR3 has 19 amino acids. V dropped 3 bases and J dropped 0 bases, with 23 bases sitting between them. Data came from immunoSEQ multiplex PCR; TCRdb stores just in-frame clones and leaves some out. The top ten clones hold around 21% of a sample with 40,000 to 55,000 clones, around 78% of them seen once. This clone appeared a single time. As yet, its antigen is unknown. The chain combines TRBV14 with TRBJ1-2; D not certain. The receptor comes from a human donor with chronic lymphocytic leukemia. This specimen consisted of PBMCs, obtained after 24 months of ibrutinib treatment. The DNA of the CDR3 is TGTGCCAGCAGCCACCAAGGAGCCTCCCCGGAGGAGGCTAACTATGGCTACACCTTC. Protein product: CASSHQGASPEEANYGYTF.